This TCR beta chain was recovered during a study of cytomegalovirus exposure and HLA in healthy donors. As to this clone: Its specificity is not known.

Amplification used 60 Vbeta primers and 13 Jbeta primers. Repertoires were generated with immunoSEQ multiplex PCR, while TCRdb's copy carries only in-frame clones and drops some. This table holds about 76,000 clones, under 80% found once. Germline-derived CDR1 and CDR2 are GTSNPN and SVGIG (reference sequence). The CDR3 length is 16 residues. After removal of 3 bases from V and 7 bases from J, the junction contained 13 bases not matched to a gene. Overall study findings and caveats: Later analysis identified several of the most significant clusters that appeared linked to common viral pathogens.

The receptor comes from a man in his sixties in good health and CMV-seropositive. The sequencing input was PBMCs. The V and J genes are TRBV30 and TRBJ1-5; 9 bases match TRBD1. The CDR3 region has the DNA TGTGCCTGGAGAAACCCCGGGACAGGGATGGGCCAGCCCCAGCATTTT. It codes for CAWRNPGTGMGQPQHF. Filled out from reference TRBV30 and TRBJ1-5, the complete variable domain reads SQTIHQWPATLVQPVGSPLSLECTVEGTSNPNLYWYRQAAGRGLQLLFYSVGIGQISSEVPQNLSASRPQDRQFILSSKKLLLSDSGFYLCAWRNPGTGMGQPQHFGDGTRLSIL.